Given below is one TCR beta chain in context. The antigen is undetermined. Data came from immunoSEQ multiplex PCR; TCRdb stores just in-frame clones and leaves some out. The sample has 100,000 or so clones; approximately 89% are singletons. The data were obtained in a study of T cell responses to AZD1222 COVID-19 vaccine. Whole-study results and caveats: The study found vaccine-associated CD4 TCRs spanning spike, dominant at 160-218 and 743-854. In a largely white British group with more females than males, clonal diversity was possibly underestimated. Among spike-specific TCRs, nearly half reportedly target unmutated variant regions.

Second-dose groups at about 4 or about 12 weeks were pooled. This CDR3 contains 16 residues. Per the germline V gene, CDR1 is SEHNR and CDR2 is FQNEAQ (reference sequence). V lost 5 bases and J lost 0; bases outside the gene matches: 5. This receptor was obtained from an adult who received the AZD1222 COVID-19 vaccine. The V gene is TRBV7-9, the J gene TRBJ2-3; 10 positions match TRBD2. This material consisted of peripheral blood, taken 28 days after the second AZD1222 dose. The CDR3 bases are TGTGCCAGCAGCCATAGCGGGGGGCCCAGCACAGATACGCAGTATTTT. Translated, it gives CASSHSGGPSTDTQYF.